This entry concerns a single T cell receptor beta chain. This receptor's antigen is unknown. CDR1 and CDR2 are drawn from the germline V gene (reference sequence): LNHDA, SQIVND. Measured from the cysteine to the phenylalanine, the CDR3 is 15 residues long. The entry carries no DNA sequence. To amplify TRB rearrangements, a touch-down multiplex PCR protocol was run with the TRB-A and TRB-B primer pools combined in a single tube. Illumina adapters and sample indices were attached to the amplicons through two consecutive PCR reactions using Phusion HS II polymerase. Amplicons were gel-purified with the NucleoSpin Gel and PCR Clean-up kit, then quantified by Qubit and quality-checked on an Agilent 2100 Bioanalyzer. Libraries were sequenced on an Illumina MiSeq using 600-cycle, single-indexed, paired-end runs. In the paper's pipeline: MiXCR version 2.1.12, together with the default MiXCR reference library, was used to align and assemble the TRB reads. Each unique CDR3 nucleotide sequence defined a clone, and only productive sequences with at least two reads were analysed. Repertoire diversity was assessed with alpha-parameterized diversity profiles (alpha 0 to 5), including the Shannon (alpha 1) and Simpson (alpha 2) indices, which were computed with an R script. Combinatorial TRB VJ usage was calculated with the tcR package and was compared between cohorts by principal component analysis performed with ade4. GLIPH clustering of TCRbeta CDR3s was carried out on cohort pairs matched by age and read depth, and cluster frequencies were compared by Wilcoxon test. After TCRdb reprocessed the reads, each CDR3 protein sequence was kept as one row, without DNA. The V and J calls and clone size come from TCRdb's table, not from the authors' own analysis. The sample table includes under 8,500 distinct CDR3 sequences. The ten largest clones represent about 5% of the sample.

Per sample, approximately 0.25 ug of peripheral blood genomic DNA, approximately 40,000 genome equivalents, was used for TRB amplification. The data stem from a study of T cell clusters in autoimmune cytopenias (dated by TCRdb to between 2019 and 2020). With respect to the entire study: The median TRB sequencing depth was around 49,000 reads per sample, and the median number of distinct TRB clonotypes was approximately 2,000 per sample. Peripheral blood TRB and IGH repertoires were sequenced in autoimmune cytopenia patients at active disease and during treatment follow-up, alongside healthy, CLL and autoimmune hepatitis controls. The study aimed to test whether autoimmune cytopenia patients carry a disease-specific immune repertoire signature usable as a blood-based biomarker. On the study overall, not on this receptor specifically: The TRB repertoire shifts, including less even repertoires in secondary cytopenia and CLL, mostly reflected lymphoma bias and not autoimmunity. The GLIPH analysis suggested a lack of physiological T cell clusters in primary autoimmune cytopenia patients, since around 56 clusters were exclusive to healthy donors whereas 15 to 20 were exclusive to patients. Healthy donors had almost three times as many exclusive TRB clusters as active autoimmune hepatitis patients, a finding consistent with an autoimmunity-wide signature. The T cell clusters were only ever defined in silico, so experimental validation of their functional role was still needed. In the comparison of secondary cytopenia with CLL, the cluster-lack signature was not observed, apparently because the dominant lymphoma-associated repertoire masked the signature.

Sequences were obtained from peripheral blood. The source is a human donor with an autoimmune cytopenia or autoimmune hepatitis (not recorded which). The rearranged segments are TRBV19 and TRBJ2-5; TCRdb calls TRBD2, which cannot be checked without DNA. The CDR3 is CASSRLSSGVETQYF. The variable domain in full, with residues beyond the CDR3 obtained from the reference TRBV19 and TRBJ2-5 genes, is DGGITQSPKYLFRKEGQNVTLSCEQNLNHDAMYWYRQDPGQGLRLIYYSQIVNDFQKGDIAEGYSVSREKKESFPLTVTSAQKNPTAFYLCASSRLSSGVETQYFGPGTRLLVL.